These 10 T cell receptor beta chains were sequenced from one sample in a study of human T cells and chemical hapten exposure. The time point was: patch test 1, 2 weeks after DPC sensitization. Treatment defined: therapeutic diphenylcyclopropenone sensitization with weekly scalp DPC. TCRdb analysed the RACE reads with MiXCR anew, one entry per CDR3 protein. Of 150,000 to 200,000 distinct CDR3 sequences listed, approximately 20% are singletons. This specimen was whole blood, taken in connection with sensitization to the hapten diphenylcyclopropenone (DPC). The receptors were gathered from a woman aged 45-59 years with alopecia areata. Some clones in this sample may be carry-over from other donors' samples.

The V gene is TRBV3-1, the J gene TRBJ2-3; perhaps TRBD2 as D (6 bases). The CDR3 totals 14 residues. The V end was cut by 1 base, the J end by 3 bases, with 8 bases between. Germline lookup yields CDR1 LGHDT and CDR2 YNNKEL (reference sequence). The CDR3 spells CASSQGLGTDTQYF. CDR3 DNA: TGTGCCAGCAGCCAAGGACTAGGTACAGATACGCAGTATTTT.

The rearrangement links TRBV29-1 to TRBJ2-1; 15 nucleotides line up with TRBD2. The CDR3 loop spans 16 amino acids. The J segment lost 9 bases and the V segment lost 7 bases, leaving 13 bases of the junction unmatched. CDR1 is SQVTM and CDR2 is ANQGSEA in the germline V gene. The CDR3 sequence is CSGGLAGGGVEFEQFF. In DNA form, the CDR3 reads TGCAGCGGCGGACTAGCGGGAGGGGGTGTGGAGTTTGAGCAGTTCTTC.

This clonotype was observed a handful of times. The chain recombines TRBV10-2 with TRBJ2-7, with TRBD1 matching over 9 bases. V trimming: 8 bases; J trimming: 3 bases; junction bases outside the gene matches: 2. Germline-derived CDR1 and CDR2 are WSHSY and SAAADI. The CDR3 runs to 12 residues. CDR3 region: CASGGQGYEQYF. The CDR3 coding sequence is TGCGCCAGCGGGGGACAGGGCTACGAGCAGTACTTC.

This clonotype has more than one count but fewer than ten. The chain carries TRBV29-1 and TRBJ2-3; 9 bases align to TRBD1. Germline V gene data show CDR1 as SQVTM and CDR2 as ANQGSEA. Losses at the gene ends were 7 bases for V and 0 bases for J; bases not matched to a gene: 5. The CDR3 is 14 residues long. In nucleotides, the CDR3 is TGCAGCGGCAGACAGGGGGTGAGCACAGATACGCAGTATTTT. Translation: CSGRQGVSTDTQYF.

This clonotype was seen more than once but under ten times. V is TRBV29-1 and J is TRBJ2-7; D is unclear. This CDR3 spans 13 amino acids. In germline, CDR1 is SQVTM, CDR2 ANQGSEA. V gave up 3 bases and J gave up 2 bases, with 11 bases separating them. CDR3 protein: CSVEGTDTYEQYF. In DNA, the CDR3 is TGCAGCGTTGAGGGAACAGATACCTACGAGCAGTACTTC.

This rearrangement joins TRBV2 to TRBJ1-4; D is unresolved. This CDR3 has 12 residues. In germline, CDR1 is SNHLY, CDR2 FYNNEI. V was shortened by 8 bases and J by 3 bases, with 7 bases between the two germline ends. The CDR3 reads CASGVSNEKLFF. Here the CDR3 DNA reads TGTGCCAGCGGGGTATCTAATGAAAAACTGTTTTTT.

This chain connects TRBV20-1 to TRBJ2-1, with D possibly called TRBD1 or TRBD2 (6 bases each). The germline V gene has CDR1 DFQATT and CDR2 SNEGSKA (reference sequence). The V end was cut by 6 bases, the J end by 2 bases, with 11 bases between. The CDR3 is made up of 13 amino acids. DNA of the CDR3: TGCAGTGCCCCCGGGGGCCCCTACAATGAGCAGTTCTTC. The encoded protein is CSAPGGPYNEQFF.

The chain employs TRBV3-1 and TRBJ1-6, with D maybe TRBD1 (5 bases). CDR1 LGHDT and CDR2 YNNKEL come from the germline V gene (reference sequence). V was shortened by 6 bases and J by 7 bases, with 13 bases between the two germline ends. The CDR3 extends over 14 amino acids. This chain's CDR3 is CASRRSDRNSPLHF. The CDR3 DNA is TGTGCCAGCAGACGTTCTGACAGAAATTCACCCCTCCACTTT. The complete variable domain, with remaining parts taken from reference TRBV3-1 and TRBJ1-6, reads DTAVSQTPKYLVTQMGNDKSIKCEQNLGHDTMYWYKQDSKKFLKIMFSYNNKELIINETVPNRFSPKSPDKAHLNLHINSLELGDSAVYFCASRRSDRNSPLHFGNGTRLTVT.

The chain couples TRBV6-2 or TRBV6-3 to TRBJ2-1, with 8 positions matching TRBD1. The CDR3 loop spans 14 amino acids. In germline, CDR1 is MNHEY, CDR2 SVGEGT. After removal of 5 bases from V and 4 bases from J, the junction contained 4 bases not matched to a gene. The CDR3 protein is CASSRTGLYNEQFF. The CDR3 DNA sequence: TGTGCCAGCAGTCGGACAGGGCTATACAATGAGCAGTTCTTC.

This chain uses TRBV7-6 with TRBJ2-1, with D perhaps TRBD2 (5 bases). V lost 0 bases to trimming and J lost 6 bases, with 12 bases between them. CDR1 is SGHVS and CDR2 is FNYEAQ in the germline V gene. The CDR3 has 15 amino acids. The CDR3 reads CASSLAGVVTNEQFF. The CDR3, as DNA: TGTGCCAGCAGCTTAGCGGGAGTAGTCACCAATGAGCAGTTCTTC.